The T cell receptor beta chain described here comes from a study of T cell responses to AZD1222 COVID-19 vaccine. J was trimmed by 14 bases and V by 11 bases; bases with no gene match: 15. The CDR3 is 13 residues long. Germline CDR1 reads SNHLY; CDR2 reads FYNNEI. Repertoires were generated with immunoSEQ multiplex PCR, while TCRdb's copy carries only in-frame clones and drops some. The sample consists of 80,000 or so clones, approximately 80% of them appearing once. The sequenced sample was peripheral blood, obtained 28 days after the second dose of the MenACWY control vaccine. The gene calls are TRBV2 and TRBJ1-6, with 7 bases lining up with TRBD1. The clonotype was recovered from an adult who received the MenACWY meningococcal vaccine as a control. CDR3 nucleotides: TGTGCCGGGACGACAGGGCGCCTAAGGGCCCTCCACTTT. Translating it yields CAGTTGRLRALHF. The variable domain in full, with the rest retrieved from reference TRBV2 and TRBJ1-6, is EPEVTQTPSHQVTQMGQEVILRCVPISNHLYFYWYRQILGQKVEFLVSFYNNEISEKSEIFDDQFSVERPDGSNFTLKIRSTKLEDSAMYFCAGTTGRLRALHFGNGTRLTVT.